Listed here are 21 T cell receptor beta chains from one sample, sequenced in a study of blood T cell repertoires in COVID-19. Only in-frame clones appear in the TCRdb table, and some are missing; sequencing was by immunoSEQ multiplex PCR. The top ten hold around 1.1% of the sample, which has 250,000 to 300,000 clones, about 93% seen once. Sequences were obtained from PBMCs or T cells enriched from blood (not recorded which). The receptors derive from a woman aged 30 to 39 who had recovered from COVID-19.

The V gene is TRBV28, the J gene TRBJ1-1, with TRBD1 matching over 9 bases. J gave up 11 bases and V 3 bases, and 10 bases lay outside the gene matches. Germline V lookup: CDR1 MDHEN, CDR2 SYDVKM. The CDR3 has 14 amino acids. CDR3 loop: CASSFGTGPVAAFF. DNA for the CDR3: TGTGCCAGCAGTTTTGGGACAGGGCCAGTGGCGGCTTTCTTT.

This clone occurred a few times. The CDR3 is CASGPGSSYNSPLHF. CDR3 DNA sequence: TGTGCCAGCGGACCTGGGAGCTCCTATAATTCACCCCTCCACTTT. J is TRBJ1-6 and V is TRBV7-9, with D hard to call. Germline CDR1 is SEHNR and CDR2 is FQNEAQ (reference sequence). V was cut by 8 bases and J by 0 bases, with 11 bases left in between. This CDR3 is 15 amino acids long.

CDR3 nucleotide sequence: TGTGCCAGCAGCTTAGGGACACCCTATGGCTACACCTTC. Its translation is CASSLGTPYGYTF. V gene TRBV9 combines with J gene TRBJ1-2; a possible D gene is TRBD1 (6 bases). CDR3 length: 13 residues. Germline V gene data show CDR1 as SGDLS and CDR2 as YYNGEE. V was shortened by 4 bases and J by 4 bases, with 11 bases between the two germline ends.

The chain recombines TRBV3-1 (or the pseudogene TRBV3-2) with TRBJ2-7; 10 bases agree with TRBD1. The CDR3 length is 17 residues. J gave up 8 bases and V 1 base, and 14 bases lay outside the gene matches. Looked up from germline, CDR1 is LGHDT and CDR2 is YNNKEL (reference sequence). The CDR3: CASSQAGTGVGGRKQYF. CDR3 DNA: TGTGCCAGCAGCCAAGCCGGGACAGGGGTAGGAGGGAGGAAGCAGTACTTC.

This clone appeared once. The rearrangement links TRBV19 to TRBJ2-1, with a possible D match to TRBD2 (5 bases). This CDR3 has 11 residues. V gave up 7 bases and J gave up 7 bases, with 8 bases separating them. Germline CDR1 is LNHDA and CDR2 is SQIVND (reference sequence). The CDR3 loop is CASTSGNEQFF. The DNA of the CDR3 is TGTGCCAGTACCAGCGGTAATGAGCAGTTCTTC.

The CDR3 nucleotides read TGTGCCAGCCGAAGGGGAGGGGGGTCCTACGAGCAGTACTTC. As protein: CASRRGGGSYEQYF. The V gene is TRBV28, the J gene TRBJ2-7, with D perhaps TRBD2 (7 bases). The CDR3 contains 14 residues. CDR1 and CDR2 (germline): MDHEN, SYDVKM. V was trimmed by 8 bases and J by 1 base, leaving 15 bases between them.

This chain links TRBV14 with TRBJ2-2; D gene unclear. The CDR3 sequence is 12 residues long. The V end was cut by 3 bases, the J end by 7 bases, with 6 bases between. CDR1 and CDR2 from the germline V gene are SGHDN and FVKESK. The CDR3 DNA sequence: TGTGCCAGCAGCCACCTAAGCGGGGAGCTGTTTTTT. Translated: CASSHLSGELFF. The entire variable domain, with the rest obtained from reference TRBV14 and TRBJ2-2, is as follows: EAGVTQFPSHSVIEKGQTVTLRCDPISGHDNLYWYRRVMGKEIKFLLHFVKESKQDESGMPNNRFLAERTGGTYSTLKVQPAELEDSGVYFCASSHLSGELFFGEGSRLTVL.

The V call is TRBV12-3 or TRBV12-4, the J call TRBJ2-7, with 7 positions matching TRBD2. J lost 4 bases, V lost 6 bases, and 6 bases had no gene match. The CDR3 runs to 13 residues. CDR3 sequence reads: CASRASGIYEQYF. Here the CDR3 DNA reads TGTGCCAGCAGGGCTAGCGGAATATACGAGCAGTACTTC.

The chain has TRBV7-9 and TRBJ2-1, with D perhaps matching TRBD2 (6 bases). The germline gives CDR1 SEHNR, CDR2 FQNEAQ (reference sequence). The CDR3 has 14 amino acids. Trimming took off 5 bases at V and 9 bases at J, with 17 bases between the two ends. The CDR3 region is CASSLLTSSVEQFF. CDR3 DNA sequence: TGTGCCAGCAGCCTACTGACTAGTTCTGTTGAGCAGTTCTTC.

The chain has TRBV5-7 and TRBJ1-2; 8 bases are shared with TRBD1. TRBV5-7 is identified as an open reading frame with a role that is uncertain. There are 17 residues in the CDR3. V shed 0 bases and J 3 bases; nucleotides not matched to a gene: 10. Here the CDR3 reads CASSLVHSYRGYYGYTF. In DNA form, the CDR3 reads TGTGCCAGCAGCTTGGTCCACTCCTACAGGGGGTACTATGGCTACACCTTC.

CDR3 protein: CASSQGTGATNTEAFF. The DNA for the CDR3 is TGTGCCAGCTCACAGGGGACAGGGGCTACGAACACTGAAGCTTTCTTT. This chain joins TRBV18 and TRBJ1-1; 10 bases fit TRBD1. V shed 4 bases and J 1 base; nucleotides not matched to a gene: 6. Germline CDR1 and CDR2: KGHSH and LQKENI. The CDR3 loop spans 16 amino acids.

The chain couples TRBV27 to TRBJ2-1; 8 positions match TRBD1. Germline CDR1 MNHEY, CDR2 SMNVEV (reference sequence). The CDR3 runs to 11 residues. The V and J ends lost 8 bases and 13 bases, in that order; junction bases with no gene match: 7. The CDR3 here is CASRSGTGQFF. Here the CDR3 DNA reads TGTGCCAGCCGATCCGGGACAGGTCAGTTCTTC.

The chain recombines TRBV7-2 with TRBJ1-5; D is perhaps TRBD1 (5 bases). The CDR3 contains 15 residues. The V gene lost 5 bases and the J gene lost 6 bases, with 17 bases spanning the gap. The germline V gene has CDR1 SGHTA and CDR2 FQGNSA. The CDR3 DNA reads TGTGCCAGCAGCCCCTTGGGGACTCAGGGTCAGCCCCAGCATTTT. Protein sequence: CASSPLGTQGQPQHF.

This clone was detected only a few times. V is TRBV6-2 or TRBV6-3 and J is TRBJ2-1; unclear D gene. The germline gives CDR1 MNHEY, CDR2 SVGEGT. The CDR3 has 15 residues. Trimming stripped 1 base from V and 2 bases from J, with 9 bases between. This CDR3 reads CASSYLRPPYNEQFF. The CDR3 DNA reads TGTGCCAGCAGTTACTTGCGGCCTCCCTACAATGAGCAGTTCTTC.

In its sample, this clone was seen once. The chain couples TRBV6-2 or TRBV6-3 to TRBJ2-5; 10 nucleotides match TRBD1. This CDR3 spans 15 amino acids. Trimming at V came to 5 bases and at J to 5 bases, leaving 8 bases not matched to a gene. From germline, CDR1 is MNHEY and CDR2 SVGEGT. The CDR3 loop reads CASSLPTGGFETQYF. The CDR3 coding sequence is TGTGCCAGCAGTCTCCCGACAGGGGGCTTTGAGACCCAGTACTTC.

The chain couples TRBV5-8 to TRBJ2-3; 13 bases are shared with TRBD2. The CDR3 contains 20 residues. Trimming at V came to 0 bases and at J to 3 bases, leaving 13 bases not matched to a gene. The germline gives CDR1 SGHTS, CDR2 YDEGEE. The CDR3 protein is CASSLGTSGSQKFRTDTQYF. CDR3 DNA sequence: TGTGCCAGCAGCTTGGGGACTAGCGGGAGTCAAAAATTCAGGACAGATACGCAGTATTTT.

This clone was seen only a few times. J is TRBJ1-1 and V is TRBV20-1; possibly TRBD1 for D (6 bases). The germline CDR1 and CDR2 sequences are DFQATT and SNEGSKA (reference sequence). Trimming took 3 bases from V and 1 from J, leaving 12 bases between them. The CDR3 runs 14 residues. The CDR3 DNA reads as TGCAGTGCTAGTTTCAGGGGATGGAACACTGAAGCTTTCTTT. This encodes CSASFRGWNTEAFF.

V is TRBV11-3 and J is TRBJ2-1; 10 positions match TRBD2. Looked up from germline, CDR1 is SGHNT and CDR2 is YENEEA. This CDR3 comprises 16 residues. V lost 5 bases, J lost 0 bases, and 4 bases stayed unmatched. Here the CDR3 reads CASSVSGGSSYNEQFF. DNA of the CDR3: TGTGCCAGCAGCGTTAGCGGGGGGAGCTCCTACAATGAGCAGTTCTTC. The full variable domain, in which reference TRBV11-3 and TRBJ2-1 provide the parts outside the CDR3, is EAGVVQSPRYKIIEKKQPVAFWCNPISGHNTLYWYLQNLGQGPELLIRYENEEAVDDSQLPKDRFSAERLKGVDSTLKIQPAELGDSAVYLCASSVSGGSSYNEQFFGPGTRLTVL.

The chain carries TRBV6-5 and TRBJ2-2; D is uncertain. V was shortened by 4 bases and J by 6 bases, with 3 bases between the two germline ends. Germline loops: CDR1 MNHEY, CDR2 SVGAGI. This CDR3 is 11 amino acids long. CDR3 coding DNA: TGTGCCAGCAGTTTCGCCGGGGAGCTGTTTTTT. Protein product: CASSFAGELFF.

In the case of this clone: Other DNA sequences of this sample code for an identical CDR3. The chain links TRBV7-2 to TRBJ1-5; 7 nucleotides match TRBD1. CDR1 SGHTA and CDR2 FQGNSA come from the germline V gene. The V and J ends lost 1 base and 6 bases, in that order; junction bases with no gene match: 3. CDR3 length: 14 amino acids. Written as DNA, the CDR3 is TGTGCCAGCAGCTTAGGACAGGGAGGTCAGCCCCAGCATTTT. Translation: CASSLGQGGQPQHF.

V is TRBV21-1 and J is TRBJ1-2; TRBD1, the table's D call, was not compared with the DNA. TRBV21-1 corresponds to a pseudogene. The CDR3 has 15 residues. CDR3 loop: CASSKGQGLYYGYTF. The CDR3, as DNA: TGTGCCAGCAGCAAGGGACAGGGGTTATACTATGGCTACACCTTC.